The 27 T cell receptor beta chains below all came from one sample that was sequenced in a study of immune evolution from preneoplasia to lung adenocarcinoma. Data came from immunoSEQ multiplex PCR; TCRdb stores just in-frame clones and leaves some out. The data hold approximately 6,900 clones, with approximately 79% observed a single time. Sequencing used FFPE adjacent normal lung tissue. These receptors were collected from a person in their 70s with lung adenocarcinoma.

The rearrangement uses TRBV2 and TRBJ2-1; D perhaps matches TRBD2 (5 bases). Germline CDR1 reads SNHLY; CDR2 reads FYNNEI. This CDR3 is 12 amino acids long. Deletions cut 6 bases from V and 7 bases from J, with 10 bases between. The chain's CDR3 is CASRNPGNEQFF. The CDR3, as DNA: TGTGCCAGCAGAAATCCGGGAAATGAGCAGTTCTTC.

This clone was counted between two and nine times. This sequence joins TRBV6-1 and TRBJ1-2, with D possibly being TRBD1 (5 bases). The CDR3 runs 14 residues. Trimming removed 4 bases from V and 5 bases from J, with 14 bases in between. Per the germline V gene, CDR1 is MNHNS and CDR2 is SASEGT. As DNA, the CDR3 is TGTGCCAGCAGTGCCCCCGGGACCCAGTATGGCTACACCTTC. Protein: CASSAPGTQYGYTF.

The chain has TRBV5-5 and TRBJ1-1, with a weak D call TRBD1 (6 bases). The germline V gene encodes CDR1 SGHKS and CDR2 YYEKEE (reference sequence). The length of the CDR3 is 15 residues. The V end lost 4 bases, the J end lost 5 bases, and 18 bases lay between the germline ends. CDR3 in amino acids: CASSEGDTLQTEAFF. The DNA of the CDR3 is TGTGCCAGCAGCGAAGGGGACACCCTTCAGACTGAAGCTTTCTTT.

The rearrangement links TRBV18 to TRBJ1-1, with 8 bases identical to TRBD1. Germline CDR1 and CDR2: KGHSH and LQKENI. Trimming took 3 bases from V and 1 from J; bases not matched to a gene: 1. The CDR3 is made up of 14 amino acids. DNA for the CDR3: TGTGCCAGCTCACCGACAGGGGCGAACACTGAAGCTTTCTTT. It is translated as CASSPTGANTEAFF.

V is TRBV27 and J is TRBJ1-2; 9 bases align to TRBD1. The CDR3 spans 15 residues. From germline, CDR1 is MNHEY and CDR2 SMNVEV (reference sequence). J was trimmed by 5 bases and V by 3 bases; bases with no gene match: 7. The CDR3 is CASSFIGQGSYGYTF. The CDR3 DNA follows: TGTGCCAGCAGTTTTATCGGACAGGGGAGTTATGGCTACACCTTC.

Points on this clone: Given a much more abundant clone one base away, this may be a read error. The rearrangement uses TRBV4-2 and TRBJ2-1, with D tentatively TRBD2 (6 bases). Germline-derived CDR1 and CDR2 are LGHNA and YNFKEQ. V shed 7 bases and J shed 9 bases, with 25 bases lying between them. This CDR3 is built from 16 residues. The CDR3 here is CASTPSTSRVGVEQFF. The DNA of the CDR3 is TGTGCCAGCACCCCAAGTACTAGCAGGGTTGGAGTTGAGCAGTTCTTC.

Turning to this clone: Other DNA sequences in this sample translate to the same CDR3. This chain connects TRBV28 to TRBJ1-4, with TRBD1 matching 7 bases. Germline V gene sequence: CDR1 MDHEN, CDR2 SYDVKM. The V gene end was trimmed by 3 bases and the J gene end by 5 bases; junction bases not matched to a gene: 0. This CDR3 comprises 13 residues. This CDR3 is CASSLTGNEKLFF. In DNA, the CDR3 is TGTGCCAGCAGTTTGACAGGGAATGAAAAACTGTTTTTT.

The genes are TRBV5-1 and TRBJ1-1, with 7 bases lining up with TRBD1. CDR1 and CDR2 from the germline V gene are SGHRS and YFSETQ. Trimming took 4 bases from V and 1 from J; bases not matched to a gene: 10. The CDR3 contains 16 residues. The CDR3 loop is CASSPWDRGANTEAFF. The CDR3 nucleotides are TGCGCCAGCAGCCCATGGGACAGAGGAGCGAACACTGAAGCTTTCTTT. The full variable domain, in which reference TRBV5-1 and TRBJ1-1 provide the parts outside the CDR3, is KAGVTQTPRYLIKTRGQQVTLSCSPISGHRSVSWYQQTPGQGLQFLFEYFSETQRNKGNFPGRFSGRQFSNSRSEMNVSTLELGDSALYLCASSPWDRGANTEAFFGQGTRLTVV.

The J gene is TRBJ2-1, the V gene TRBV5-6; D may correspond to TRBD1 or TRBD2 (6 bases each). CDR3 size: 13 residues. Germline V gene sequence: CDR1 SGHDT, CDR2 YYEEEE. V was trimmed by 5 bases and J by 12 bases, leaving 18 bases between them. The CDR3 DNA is TGTGCCAGCAGGGATACAGGGAGGCAAAGGCAGTTCTTC. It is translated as CASRDTGRQRQFF.

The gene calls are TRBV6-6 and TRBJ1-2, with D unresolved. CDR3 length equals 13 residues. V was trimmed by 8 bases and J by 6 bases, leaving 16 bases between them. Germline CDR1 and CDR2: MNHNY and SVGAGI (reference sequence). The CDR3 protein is CASQKADSHGYTF. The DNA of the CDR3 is TGTGCCAGCCAAAAGGCAGACTCTCATGGCTACACCTTC.

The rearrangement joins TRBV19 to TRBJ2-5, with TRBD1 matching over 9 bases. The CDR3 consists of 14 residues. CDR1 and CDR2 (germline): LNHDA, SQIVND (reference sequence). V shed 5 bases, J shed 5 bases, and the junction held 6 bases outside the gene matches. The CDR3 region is CASSGTGLGETQYF. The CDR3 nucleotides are TGTGCCAGTAGTGGGACAGGGTTGGGGGAGACCCAGTACTTC.

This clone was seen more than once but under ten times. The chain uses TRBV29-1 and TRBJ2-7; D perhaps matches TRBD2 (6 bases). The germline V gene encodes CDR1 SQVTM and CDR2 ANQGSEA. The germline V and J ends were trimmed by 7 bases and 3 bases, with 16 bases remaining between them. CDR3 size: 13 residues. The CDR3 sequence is CSAAGPTFYEQYF. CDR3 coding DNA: TGCAGCGCTGCGGGACCGACATTCTACGAGCAGTACTTC.

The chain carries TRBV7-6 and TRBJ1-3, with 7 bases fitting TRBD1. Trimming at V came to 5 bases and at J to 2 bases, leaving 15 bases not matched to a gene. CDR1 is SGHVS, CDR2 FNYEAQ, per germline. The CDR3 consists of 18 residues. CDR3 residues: CASSRWSHRGSTGNTIYF. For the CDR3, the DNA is TGTGCCAGCAGCCGCTGGTCTCACAGGGGCTCAACTGGAAACACCATATATTTT.

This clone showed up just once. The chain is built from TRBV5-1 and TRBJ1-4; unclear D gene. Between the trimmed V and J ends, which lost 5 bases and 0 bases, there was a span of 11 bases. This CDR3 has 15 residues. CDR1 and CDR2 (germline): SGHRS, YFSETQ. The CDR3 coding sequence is TGCGCCAGCAGTCCGACGCGGGCAACTAATGAAAAACTGTTTTTT. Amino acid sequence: CASSPTRATNEKLFF.

CDR3 bases: TGCGCCAGCACCCTGGGTGGGACAGCGGAAAAACTGTTTTTT. Residues: CASTLGGTAEKLFF. This chain joins TRBV5-1 and TRBJ1-4; the match to TRBD1 covers 7 bases. The CDR3 contains 14 residues. Germline CDR1 is SGHRS and CDR2 is YFSETQ. Germline trimming cut 6 bases from V and 8 bases from J; bases unmatched to any gene: 10.

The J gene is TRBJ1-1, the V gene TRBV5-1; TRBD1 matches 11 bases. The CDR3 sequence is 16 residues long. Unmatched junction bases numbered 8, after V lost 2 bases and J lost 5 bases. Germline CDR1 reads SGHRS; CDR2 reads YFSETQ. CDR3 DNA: TGCGCCAGCAGCTTTCGGACAGGGGGCGCGGGGACTGAAGCTTTCTTT. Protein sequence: CASSFRTGGAGTEAFF.

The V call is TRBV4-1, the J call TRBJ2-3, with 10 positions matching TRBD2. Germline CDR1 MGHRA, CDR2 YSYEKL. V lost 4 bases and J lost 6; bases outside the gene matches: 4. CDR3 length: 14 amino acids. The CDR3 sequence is CASSPLGLADTQYF. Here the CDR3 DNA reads TGCGCCAGCAGCCCCCTGGGACTAGCGGATACGCAGTATTTT.

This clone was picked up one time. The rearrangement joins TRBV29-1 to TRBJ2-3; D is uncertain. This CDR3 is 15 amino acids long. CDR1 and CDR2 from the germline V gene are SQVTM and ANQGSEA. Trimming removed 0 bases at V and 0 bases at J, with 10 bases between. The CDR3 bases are TGCAGCGTTGAAGATCTAGACATTAGCACAGATACGCAGTATTTT. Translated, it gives CSVEDLDISTDTQYF.

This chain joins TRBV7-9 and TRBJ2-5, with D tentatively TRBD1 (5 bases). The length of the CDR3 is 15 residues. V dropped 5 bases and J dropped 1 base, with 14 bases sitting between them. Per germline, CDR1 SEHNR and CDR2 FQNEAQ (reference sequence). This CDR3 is CASSTRLGAQETQYF. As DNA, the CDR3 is TGTGCCAGCAGCACACGGCTAGGGGCCCAAGAGACCCAGTACTTC.

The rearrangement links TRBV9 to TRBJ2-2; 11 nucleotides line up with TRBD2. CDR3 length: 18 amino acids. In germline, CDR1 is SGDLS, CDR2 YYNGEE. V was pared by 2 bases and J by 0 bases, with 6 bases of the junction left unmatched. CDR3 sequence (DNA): TGTGCCAGCAGCGTTCCTAGCGGGGGGTCCTCGAACACCGGGGAGCTGTTTTTT. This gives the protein CASSVPSGGSSNTGELFF.

The CDR3 sequence: CASSPGGSRNEQFF. The CDR3 DNA follows: TGCGCCAGCAGCCCCGGGGGAAGTAGGAATGAGCAGTTCTTC. The chain is built from TRBV5-1 and TRBJ2-1, with D perhaps matching TRBD2 (6 bases). Germline lookup yields CDR1 SGHRS and CDR2 YFSETQ. Between the trimmed V and J ends, which lost 4 bases and 7 bases, there was a span of 15 bases. The CDR3 consists of 14 residues. Full variable domain (missing parts from reference TRBV5-1 and TRBJ2-1): KAGVTQTPRYLIKTRGQQVTLSCSPISGHRSVSWYQQTPGQGLQFLFEYFSETQRNKGNFPGRFSGRQFSNSRSEMNVSTLELGDSALYLCASSPGGSRNEQFFGPGTRLTVL.

CDR3 sequence reads: CASRQGAGDTQYF. CDR3 DNA: TGTGCCAGTCGACAGGGGGCAGGGGATACGCAGTATTTT. The rearrangement joins TRBV6-5 to TRBJ2-3; 10 positions match TRBD1. There are 13 residues in the CDR3. Germline V gives CDR1 MNHEY, CDR2 SVGAGI. With V trimmed by 9 bases and J by 6 bases, 6 bases remained unmatched.

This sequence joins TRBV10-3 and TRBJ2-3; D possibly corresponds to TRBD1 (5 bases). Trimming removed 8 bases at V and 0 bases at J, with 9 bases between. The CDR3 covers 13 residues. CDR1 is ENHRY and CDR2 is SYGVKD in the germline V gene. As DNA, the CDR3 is TGTGCCATCGGCCCAGGGAGCACAGATACGCAGTATTTT. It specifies CAIGPGSTDTQYF.

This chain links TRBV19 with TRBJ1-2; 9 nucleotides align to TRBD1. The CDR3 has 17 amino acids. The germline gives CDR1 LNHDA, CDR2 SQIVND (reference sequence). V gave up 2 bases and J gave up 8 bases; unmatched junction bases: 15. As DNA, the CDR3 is TGTGCCAGTAGTATATCCCCGGGACAGGGTTTTATCTACGGCTACACCTTC. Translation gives CASSISPGQGFIYGYTF.

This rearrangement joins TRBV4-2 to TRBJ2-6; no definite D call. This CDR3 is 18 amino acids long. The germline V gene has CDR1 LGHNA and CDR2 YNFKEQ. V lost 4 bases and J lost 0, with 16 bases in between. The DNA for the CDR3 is TGTGCCAGCAGCCCAGGTAGCAGCCTACTCTCTGGGGCCAACGTCCTGACTTTC. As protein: CASSPGSSLLSGANVLTF.

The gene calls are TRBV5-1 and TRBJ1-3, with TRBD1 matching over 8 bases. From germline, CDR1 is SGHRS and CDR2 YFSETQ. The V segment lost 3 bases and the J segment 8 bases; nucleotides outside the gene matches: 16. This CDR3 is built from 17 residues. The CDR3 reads CASSSGPDRARIDTIYF. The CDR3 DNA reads TGCGCCAGCAGCTCGGGACCGGACAGGGCCCGTATTGACACCATATATTTT.

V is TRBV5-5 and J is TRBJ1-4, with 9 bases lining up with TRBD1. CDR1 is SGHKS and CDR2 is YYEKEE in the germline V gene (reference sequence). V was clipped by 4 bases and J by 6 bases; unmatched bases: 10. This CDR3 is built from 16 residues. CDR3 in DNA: TGTGCCAGCAGCGTGCCGGGACAGGGTTCTTATGAAAAACTGTTTTTT. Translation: CASSVPGQGSYEKLFF. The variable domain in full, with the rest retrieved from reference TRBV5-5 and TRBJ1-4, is DAGVTQSPTHLIKTRGQQVTLRCSPISGHKSVSWYQQVLGQGPQFIFQYYEKEERGRGNFPDRFSARQFPNYSSELNVNALLLGDSALYLCASSVPGQGSYEKLFFGSGTQLSVL.